This TCR delta chain was retrieved from a study of gammadelta T cells in human blood. General study findings and limits: Microbial exposure appeared to drive polyclonal γδ T cell expansion after birth.

This clone is large (0.1 to 1%) within its sample. What it binds is not known. V lost 1 base and J lost 0; bases outside the gene matches: 11. The CDR3 runs 18 residues. Looked up from germline, CDR1 is TSWWSYY and CDR2 is QGS. TCRdb called clones anew from the RT-PCR reads with CATT. The data hold several hundred delta-chain clones, with about 14% observed a single time. Sequences were obtained from non-Vgamma9Vdelta2 gamma-delta T cells from infant blood. The receptor was derived from a human donor. The rearrangement links TRDV1 to TRDJ1; TRDD3 matches at 7 bases. The CDR3 protein is CALGERPVWGTNTDKLIF. For the CDR3, the DNA is TGTGCTCTTGGGGAACGTCCCGTATGGGGGACAAACACCGATAAACTCATCTTT.